This passage covers 10 T cell receptor beta chains from one sample sequenced in a study of T cell repertoires in cytomegalovirus infection. TCRdb called the reads again in MiXCR, with one record for every CDR3 protein. The table lists 630,000 or so distinct CDR3 sequences, 24% of them singletons, with roughly 8% in the top ten. The sequencing sample was made of CD8+ T cells from PBMCs. Receptors originate from a human donor in good health (CMV status not recorded). Some clones in this sample may be carry-over from other donors' samples.

The chain employs TRBV13 and TRBJ2-5, with 15 bases lining up with TRBD2. The CDR3 consists of 18 residues. Germline V gene data show CDR1 as PRHDT and CDR2 as FYEKMQ (reference sequence). V dropped 4 bases and J dropped 0; count of bases not matched to a gene: 6. CDR3 amino acids: CASSSPGLAGGHQETQYF. CDR3 DNA: TGTGCCAGCAGCTCGCCGGGACTAGCGGGGGGCCACCAAGAGACCCAGTACTTC.

This clonotype has a handful of counts. CDR3 in DNA: TGCGCCAGCAGCCAAGTCGGGTCTGGAAACACCATATATTTT. It is translated as CASSQVGSGNTIYF. This chain links TRBV4-1 with TRBJ1-3; no reliable D call. Trimming took off 1 base at V and 1 base at J, with 5 bases between the two ends. Germline values: CDR1 MGHRA, CDR2 YSYEKL. There are 14 residues in the CDR3.

This clonotype turned up a few times. V is TRBV6-2 or TRBV6-3 and J is TRBJ2-3; D possibly matches TRBD1 or TRBD2 (5 bases each). Germline loops: CDR1 MNHEY, CDR2 SVGEGT. V was trimmed by 6 bases and J by 11 bases, leaving 18 bases between them. The CDR3 is 13 residues long. The CDR3 bases are TGTGCCAGCAGAACCGGGACCGCCCAAAAGCAGTATTTT. This gives the protein CASRTGTAQKQYF.

DNA for the CDR3: TGCAGCGTTCCCTCCGGGGTTACGCAGTATTTT. Protein sequence: CSVPSGVTQYF. J is TRBJ2-3 and V is TRBV29-1; tentatively, D is TRBD2 (5 bases). V lost 5 bases to trimming and J lost 8 bases, with 11 bases between them. This CDR3 region has 11 residues. CDR1 SQVTM and CDR2 ANQGSEA come from the germline V gene.

This clonotype has more than one count but fewer than ten. V and J are TRBV10-3 and TRBJ1-2, with 7 bases fitting TRBD1. The V gene end was trimmed by 6 bases and the J gene end by 2 bases; junction bases not matched to a gene: 3. Germline values: CDR1 ENHRY, CDR2 SYGVKD. CDR3 length: 13 residues. CDR3 sequence reads: CAISTGQNYGYTF. DNA for the CDR3: TGTGCCATCAGCACGGGACAGAACTATGGCTACACCTTC.

As for this clonotype: This may be a read error: a much more frequent sequence differs by one nucleotide. J is TRBJ2-5 and V is TRBV7-2; 14 bases line up with TRBD2. CDR3 size: 18 residues. Per germline, CDR1 SGHTA and CDR2 FQGNSA. CDR3 DNA: TGTGCCAGCAGCTTCCCGCCCGGGACTAGCGGGGGTTGGGAGACCCAGGACTTC. This gives the protein CASSFPPGTSGGWETQDF. Full variable domain (outside the CDR3, taken from reference TRBV7-2 and TRBJ2-5): GAGVSQSPSNKVTEKGKDVELRCDPISGHTALYWYRQSLGQGLEFLIYFQGNSAPDKSGLPSDRFSAERTGGSVSTLTIQRTQQEDSAVYLCASSFPPGTSGGWETQDFGPGTRLLVL.

V usage is TRBV6-1 and J usage is TRBJ2-5, with 8 bases matching TRBD2. This CDR3 has 13 amino acids. The V gene end was trimmed by 5 bases and the J gene end by 9 bases; junction bases not matched to a gene: 8. Germline V gives CDR1 MNHNS, CDR2 SASEGT. The CDR3 bases are TGTGCCAGCAGTTTCGAGCGGGGGCGGGCCCAGTACTTC. This sequence encodes CASSFERGRAQYF.

This clonotype was counted many times. The rearrangement uses TRBV7-8 and TRBJ2-1; 9 nucleotides agree with TRBD1. The V segment lost 3 bases and the J segment 8 bases; nucleotides outside the gene matches: 5. The CDR3 is made up of 14 amino acids. Germline V gene data show CDR1 as SGHVS and CDR2 as FQNEAQ. The CDR3 spells CASSLGTGYHEQFF. Written as DNA, the CDR3 is TGTGCCAGCAGCTTGGGGACAGGGTATCATGAGCAGTTCTTC.

This chain links TRBV19 with TRBJ1-2; D gene uncertain. The CDR3 length is 21 residues. The germline CDR1 and CDR2 sequences are LNHDA and SQIVND (reference sequence). V lost 4 bases, J lost 4 bases, and 34 bases lay in between. The CDR3 region has the DNA TGTGCCAGTAGTAATTATCACCGGACTAACAGTCGTTTAGAGGCCCTCTATGGCTACACCTTC. The encoded protein is CASSNYHRTNSRLEALYGYTF.

The chain joins TRBV4-3 to TRBJ2-1; D perhaps matches TRBD2 (6 bases). The CDR3 runs 16 residues. In germline, CDR1 is LGHNA, CDR2 YSLEER. The V gene lost 0 bases and the J gene lost 6 bases, with 15 bases spanning the gap. The CDR3 loop is CASSQDNRELSNEQFF. CDR3 DNA: TGCGCCAGCAGCCAAGATAACCGGGAGTTGAGCAATGAGCAGTTCTTC.